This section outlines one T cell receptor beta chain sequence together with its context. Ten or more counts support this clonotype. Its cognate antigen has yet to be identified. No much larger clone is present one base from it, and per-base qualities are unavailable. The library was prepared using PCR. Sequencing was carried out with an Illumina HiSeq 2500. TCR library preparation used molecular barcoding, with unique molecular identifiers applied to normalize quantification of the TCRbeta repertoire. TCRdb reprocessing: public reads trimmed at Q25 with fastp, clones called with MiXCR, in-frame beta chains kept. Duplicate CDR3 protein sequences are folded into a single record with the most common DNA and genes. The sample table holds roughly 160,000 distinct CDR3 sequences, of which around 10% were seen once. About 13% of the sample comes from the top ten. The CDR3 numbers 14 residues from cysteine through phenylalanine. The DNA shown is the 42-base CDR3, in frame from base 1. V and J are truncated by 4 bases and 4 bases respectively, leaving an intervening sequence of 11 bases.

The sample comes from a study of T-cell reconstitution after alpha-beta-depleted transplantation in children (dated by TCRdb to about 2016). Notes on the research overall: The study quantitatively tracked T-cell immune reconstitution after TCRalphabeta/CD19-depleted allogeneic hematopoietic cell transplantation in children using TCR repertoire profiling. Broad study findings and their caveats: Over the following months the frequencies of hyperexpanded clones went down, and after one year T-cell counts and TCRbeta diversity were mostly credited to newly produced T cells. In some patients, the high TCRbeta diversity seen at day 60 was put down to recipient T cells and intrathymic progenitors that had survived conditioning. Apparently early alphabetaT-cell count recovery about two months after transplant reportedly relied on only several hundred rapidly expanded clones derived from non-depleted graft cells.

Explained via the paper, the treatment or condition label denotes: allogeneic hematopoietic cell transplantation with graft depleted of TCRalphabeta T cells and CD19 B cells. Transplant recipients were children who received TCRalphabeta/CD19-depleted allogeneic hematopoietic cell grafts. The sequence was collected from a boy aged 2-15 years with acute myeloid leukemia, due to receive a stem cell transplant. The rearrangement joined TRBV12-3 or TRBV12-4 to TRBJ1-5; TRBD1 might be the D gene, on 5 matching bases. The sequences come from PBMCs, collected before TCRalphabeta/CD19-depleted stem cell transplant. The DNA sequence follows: TGTGCCAGCAGTTCGTGGCAGGGAAATCAGCCCCAGCATTTT. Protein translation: CASSSWQGNQPQHF.